A single sample is the source of the 21 T cell receptor beta chains below, sequenced in a study of Ad26.COV2.S vaccination and SARS-CoV-2 variants. Treatment of the sample: approximately 18 received Ad26.COV2.S at low or high dose, single or two shots; 5 received placebo; per-sample allocation not given. Material that was analyzed had been drawn on day 63 after the first vaccine or placebo injection. Generated by immunoSEQ multiplex PCR, the TCRdb table keeps only in-frame clones and is missing some. This table holds hundreds of thousands of clones, roughly 90% found once. Sequences were derived from peripheral blood, sampled in a trial of Ad26.COV2.S vaccine versus placebo. Source of these receptors: a person between 18 and 60 years old who received the Ad26.COV2.S COVID-19 vaccine or a placebo.

The CDR3 protein is CAWSEGRSHQSPSYEQYF. The CDR3, as DNA: TGTGCCTGGAGTGAGGGCAGATCCCATCAATCCCCCTCCTACGAGCAGTACTTC. This chain connects TRBV30 to TRBJ2-7; D gene ambiguous. The V end lost 1 base, the J end lost 0 bases, and 22 bases lay between the germline ends. There are 18 residues in the CDR3. CDR1 is GTSNPN and CDR2 is SVGIG in the germline V gene (reference sequence).

The rearrangement links TRBV9 to TRBJ2-2; D is unclear. Germline-derived CDR1 and CDR2 are SGDLS and YYNGEE. CDR3 length: 14 residues. V was shortened by 0 bases and J by 1 base, with 4 bases between the two germline ends. In DNA form, the CDR3 reads TGTGCCAGCAGCGTAGCCGGGAACACCGGGGAGCTGTTTTTT. It yields the protein CASSVAGNTGELFF. The full variable domain, rest sourced from reference TRBV9 and TRBJ2-2, is DSGVTQTPKHLITATGQRVTLRCSPRSGDLSVYWYQQSLDQGLQFLIQYYNGEERAKGNILERFSAQQFPDLHSELNLSSLELGDSALYFCASSVAGNTGELFFGEGSRLTVL.

The chain links TRBV19 to TRBJ2-5, with no clear D. V lost 5 bases and J lost 2, with 12 bases in between. Germline V CDR1 and CDR2: LNHDA, SQIVND (reference sequence). The CDR3 totals 14 residues. The CDR3 is CASSPGRPQETQYF. CDR3 DNA: TGTGCCAGTAGTCCCGGACGGCCACAAGAGACCCAGTACTTC.

The chain carries TRBV5-5 and TRBJ1-4; 7 nucleotides match TRBD1. Germline V lookup: CDR1 SGHKS, CDR2 YYEKEE (reference sequence). CDR3 size: 16 residues. J was trimmed by 0 bases and V by 4 bases; bases with no gene match: 6. In DNA form, the CDR3 reads TGTGCCAGCAGCCCGGGACAGCCAACAACTAATGAAAAACTGTTTTTT. Translation: CASSPGQPTTNEKLFF.

The chain combines TRBV29-1 with TRBJ2-7, with a tentative D call TRBD2 (7 bases). The germline CDR1 and CDR2 sequences are SQVTM and ANQGSEA. The CDR3 extends over 16 amino acids. The germline V and J ends were trimmed by 4 bases and 5 bases, with 24 bases remaining between them. DNA for the CDR3: TGCAGCGTTGCTAACGGGAGGAGACTAGGGGGGGACGAGCAGTACTTC. Protein sequence: CSVANGRRLGGDEQYF.

J is TRBJ1-2 and V is TRBV6-5; D is unclear. V dropped 5 bases and J dropped 0 bases, with 13 bases sitting between them. This CDR3 region has 15 residues. CDR1 is MNHEY, CDR2 SVGAGI, per germline. The CDR3 coding sequence is TGTGCCAGCAGTCCCAGTGGTTCCACTAACTATGGCTACACCTTC. It encodes CASSPSGSTNYGYTF.

The chain links TRBV11-2 to TRBJ2-1; TRBD2 matches 7 bases. V shed 3 bases, J shed 5 bases, and the junction held 7 bases outside the gene matches. The CDR3 is 15 residues long. CDR1 SGHAT and CDR2 FQNNGV come from the germline V gene. The CDR3 DNA sequence: TGTGCCAGCAGCTTCGCCAGCGGGGCTAACAATGAGCAGTTCTTC. This codes for CASSFASGANNEQFF.

This clone was found once. The rearrangement uses TRBV18 and TRBJ2-5; 9 nucleotides agree with TRBD1. In germline, CDR1 is KGHSH, CDR2 LQKENI. J lost 6 bases, V lost 1 base, and 6 bases had no gene match. The CDR3 consists of 15 residues. CDR3 bases: TGTGCCAGCTCACCACTAAGGACAGGGGACCAGACCCAGTACTTC. Amino acids: CASSPLRTGDQTQYF. The variable domain in full, with the rest retrieved from reference TRBV18 and TRBJ2-5, is NAGVMQNPRHLVRRRGQEARLRCSPMKGHSHVYWYRQLPEEGLKFMVYLQKENIIDESGMPKERFSAEFPKEGPSILRIQQVVRGDSAAYFCASSPLRTGDQTQYFGPGTRLLVL.

This clone appeared a single time. The J gene is TRBJ2-3, the V gene TRBV5-4; D gene unclear. The CDR3 is made up of 16 amino acids. The V gene's germline CDR1 is SGHNT and CDR2 YYREEE (reference sequence). The germline V and J ends were trimmed by 0 bases and 0 bases, with 11 bases remaining between them. The CDR3 here is CASSLDGLPSTDTQYF. The CDR3 bases are TGTGCCAGCAGCTTGGATGGCTTACCTAGCACAGATACGCAGTATTTT.

This chain links TRBV7-8 with TRBJ2-7, with unresolved D. Per the germline V gene, CDR1 is SGHVS and CDR2 is FQNEAQ. The CDR3 length is 15 residues. V lost 0 bases to trimming and J lost 5 bases, with 14 bases between them. The CDR3 nucleotides are TGTGCCAGCAGCTTAGCGCCCAGGAAGCACAACGAGCAGTACTTC. It is translated as CASSLAPRKHNEQYF.

The chain carries TRBV5-1 and TRBJ2-7; D remains ambiguous. V was pared by 4 bases and J by 2 bases, with 16 bases between. Germline V CDR1 and CDR2: SGHRS, YFSETQ. This CDR3 spans 15 amino acids. The CDR3 reads CASSLGNQVTYEQYF. The CDR3, as DNA: TGCGCCAGCAGCCTAGGGAACCAGGTCACCTACGAGCAGTACTTC.

V gene TRBV10-3 combines with J gene TRBJ1-2, with a weak D call TRBD1 (6 bases). Trimming took off 5 bases at V and 0 bases at J, with 13 bases between the two ends. Germline V gives CDR1 ENHRY, CDR2 SYGVKD. This CDR3 has 15 amino acids. The CDR3 loop reads CAISNLRGTNYGYTF. CDR3 coding DNA: TGTGCCATCAGTAATCTCAGGGGTACTAACTATGGCTACACCTTC.

About this clone itself: A much larger clone lies a single base off, so this may be a read error. The chain recombines TRBV27 with TRBJ1-1; TRBD1 aligns across 7 bases. Per the germline V gene, CDR1 is MNHEY and CDR2 is SMNVEV (reference sequence). After removal of 4 bases from V and 1 base from J, the junction contained 0 bases not matched to a gene. This CDR3 has 13 residues. The CDR3, as DNA: TGTGCCAGCAGTTGGACAGGGAACACTGAAGCTTTCTTT. It translates to CASSWTGNTEAFF.

V is TRBV7-2 and J is TRBJ1-3; D ambiguous. This CDR3 has 13 residues. V dropped 1 base and J dropped 6 bases, with 7 bases sitting between them. CDR1 SGHTA and CDR2 FQGNSA come from the germline V gene. This CDR3 is CASSLDGKNTIYF. The DNA of the CDR3 is TGTGCCAGCAGCTTAGACGGAAAAAACACCATATATTTT.

The CDR3 nucleotides read TGTGCCAGCTCACCTTTTGGACCCACTTACGAGCAGTACTTC. It encodes CASSPFGPTYEQYF. The rearrangement joins TRBV18 to TRBJ2-7, with D unresolved. The germline CDR1 and CDR2 sequences are KGHSH and LQKENI. This CDR3 is built from 14 residues. V dropped 3 bases and J dropped 4 bases, with 13 bases sitting between them.

V and J are TRBV18 and TRBJ1-3, with a weak D call TRBD1 (6 bases). Trimming took off 3 bases at V and 7 bases at J, with 7 bases between the two ends. The length of the CDR3 is 12 residues. Germline CDR1 is KGHSH and CDR2 is LQKENI. CDR3 DNA: TGTGCCAGCTCACCCCAGGGGAACACCATATATTTT. Translated, it gives CASSPQGNTIYF. Complete variable domain (other parts from reference TRBV18 and TRBJ1-3): NAGVMQNPRHLVRRRGQEARLRCSPMKGHSHVYWYRQLPEEGLKFMVYLQKENIIDESGMPKERFSAEFPKEGPSILRIQQVVRGDSAAYFCASSPQGNTIYFGEGSWLTVV.

The J gene is TRBJ1-3, the V gene TRBV12-3 or TRBV12-4; D remains unclear. The CDR3 consists of 12 residues. V shed 9 bases and J shed 1 base, with 7 bases lying between them. In DNA, the CDR3 is TGTGCCAGTGCGGGATCTGGAAACACCATATATTTT. This translates into CASAGSGNTIYF.

This sequence joins TRBV24-1 and TRBJ2-1; D unclear. This CDR3 is built from 12 residues. Trimming stripped 7 bases from V and 4 bases from J, with 7 bases between. Germline CDR1 reads KGHDR; CDR2 reads SFDVKD. This CDR3 is CATSQDYNEQFF. CDR3 DNA: TGTGCCACCAGCCAGGATTACAATGAGCAGTTCTTC.

This chain joins TRBV19 and TRBJ2-1; D is possibly TRBD1 or TRBD2 (5 bases each). The CDR3 extends over 13 amino acids. Trimming removed 7 bases from V and 12 bases from J, with 19 bases in between. Germline V lookup: CDR1 LNHDA, CDR2 SQIVND (reference sequence). The CDR3 protein is CASNPSGRGRQFF. For the CDR3, the DNA is TGTGCCAGTAACCCGAGCGGAAGGGGACGGCAGTTCTTC.

The chain employs TRBV7-3 and TRBJ1-2; the D is unclear. Germline V lookup: CDR1 SGHTA, CDR2 FQGTGA. The V end was cut by 3 bases, the J end by 6 bases, with 11 bases between. The length of the CDR3 is 13 residues. The CDR3 loop is CASSFRGGDGYTF. CDR3 sequence (DNA): TGTGCCAGCAGCTTCAGAGGAGGTGATGGCTACACCTTC.

V usage is TRBV4-1 and J usage is TRBJ2-7, with no clear D. This CDR3 has 13 amino acids. V lost 3 bases to trimming and J lost 10 bases, with 16 bases between them. Looked up from germline, CDR1 is MGHRA and CDR2 is YSYEKL. CDR3 nucleotides: TGCGCCAGCAGCCAGTTTCGCGGTATGGGACAGTACTTC. Its protein product is CASSQFRGMGQYF.